This T cell receptor (beta chain) came from a study of blood T cell repertoires in COVID-19. Method: immunoSEQ multiplex PCR; TCRdb's copy keeps in-frame clones and lacks some. The sample has some 41,000 clones; roughly 90% are singletons. The V gene's germline CDR1 is MNHNS and CDR2 SASEGT. The CDR3 extends over 17 amino acids. The V gene lost 2 bases and the J gene lost 4 bases, with 19 bases spanning the gap. V is TRBV6-1 and J is TRBJ2-3, with a tentative D call TRBD1 (5 bases). What was sequenced was peripheral blood. This receptor was taken from a human donor in a cohort sampled during active COVID-19. The CDR3 coding sequence is TGTGCCAGCAGTGAATCGAAGAAGGCAGGGCATGCAGATACGCAGTATTTT. As protein: CASSESKKAGHADTQYF.